This TCR beta chain comes out of a study of identical twins. The CDR3 spans 15 residues. Germline V CDR1 and CDR2: DFQATT, SNEGSKA (reference sequence). V was clipped by 4 bases and J by 4 bases; unmatched bases: 10. TCRdb reprocessed the 5' RACE reads with MiXCR, giving one entry per CDR3 protein. The sample carries 1.5 million to 2 million distinct CDR3 sequences, about 32% recorded once. This clonotype was seen more than once but under ten times. The genes are TRBV20-1 and TRBJ2-5, with TRBD1 identical over 9 bases. The sample taken for sequencing was cord blood. The receptor was derived from a newborn girl in good health. This CDR3 is CSATLTGGGRETQYF. CDR3 DNA: TGCAGTGCTACCCTAACAGGGGGCGGGAGAGAGACCCAGTACTTC.